In this sample, the clone carrying this T cell receptor (beta chain) turned up a few times. Profiling relied on immunoSEQ multiplex PCR, and the TCRdb table lists in-frame clones only, not all of them. Of some 100,000 clones detected, approximately 89% appear once; the ten largest clones hold 4% to 5%. Germline lookup yields CDR1 MNHEY and CDR2 SMNVEV (reference sequence). The CDR3 contains 12 residues. V lost 8 bases, J lost 4 bases, and 3 bases stayed unmatched. The data are from a study of T cell responses to AZD1222 COVID-19 vaccine. The TCR comes from an adult in good health. Sequenced material: peripheral blood, taken on day 0 of MenACWY control vaccination. The rearrangement joins TRBV27 to TRBJ2-7, with 9 bases identical to TRBD1. The CDR3 spells CASWGQGYEQYF. The CDR3 coding sequence is TGTGCCAGCTGGGGACAGGGATACGAGCAGTACTTC.